The next 12 T cell receptor beta chains were all read from a single sample in a study of tumor-infiltrating lymphocytes in oesophageal squamous cell carcinoma listed by TCRdb under 2016. The library was generated by PCR. The sequencer listed for this sample is Illumina HiSeq 2000. TCRdb handled the public reads itself, with Q25 trimming in fastp and clone calling in MiXCR, and kept productive beta chains. Entries that share a CDR3 protein sequence are merged under the most common genes and DNA. The sample table shows some 15,000 distinct CDR3 sequences, and approximately 48% are seen once. The ten largest clones take up approximately 46% of the sample. The sequencing input was blood. The source is a male donor with esophageal squamous cell carcinoma.

V and J are TRBV6-2 or TRBV6-3 and TRBJ2-1, with no clear D. Trimming took 0 bases from V and 8 from J, leaving 14 bases between them. The CDR3 covers 15 residues. Germline V gene lookup returns CDR1 MNHEY and CDR2 SVGEGT. The CDR3 coding sequence is TGTGCCAGCAGTTACTCTGGCTTGGGTACATATGAGCAGTTCTTC. Translating gives CASSYSGLGTYEQFF.

This clonotype came up once. J is TRBJ1-2 and V is TRBV7-4; a weak D match, TRBD1 (6 bases). CDR3 length equals 13 residues. V dropped 4 bases and J dropped 7 bases, with 13 bases sitting between them. Germline V gives CDR1 SGHVT, CDR2 SQSDAQ. This CDR3 reads CASSSMGAFGYTF. The CDR3 DNA reads TGTGCCAGCAGCTCAATGGGGGCCTTTGGCTACACCTTC.

This clonotype was seen at least ten times. The chain combines TRBV25-1 with TRBJ2-3, with 9 bases identical to TRBD2. Germline loops: CDR1 MGHDK, CDR2 SYGVNS. This CDR3 has 17 amino acids. V lost 2 bases and J lost 8; bases outside the gene matches: 14. The CDR3 DNA reads as TGTGCCAGCAGTGAAGAGAGCCGGGATCGCGGGGGGGGTACGCAGTATTTT. It codes for CASSEESRDRGGGTQYF.

At least ten counts were recorded for this clonotype. The chain couples TRBV5-4 to TRBJ2-3; no firm D call. The germline CDR1 and CDR2 sequences are SGHNT and YYREEE (reference sequence). V lost 1 base, J lost 5 bases, and 11 bases lay in between. This CDR3 contains 14 residues. The DNA for the CDR3 is TGTGCCAGCAGCTTGTCATTAGCCGGAGATACGCAGTATTTT. Its translation is CASSLSLAGDTQYF.

The V gene is TRBV6-6, the J gene TRBJ2-1; no firm D call. V dropped 2 bases and J dropped 5 bases, with 7 bases sitting between them. This CDR3 spans 13 amino acids. Germline values: CDR1 MNHNY, CDR2 SVGAGI (reference sequence). Here the CDR3 reads CASSYRVDNEQFF. The CDR3 DNA reads as TGTGCCAGCAGTTACAGGGTCGACAATGAGCAGTTCTTC.

This sequence joins TRBV14 and TRBJ2-7, with unresolved D. The J call is doubtful: the DNA matches TRBJ2-5 better. Per germline, CDR1 SGHDN and CDR2 FVKESK. This CDR3 spans 16 amino acids. The CDR3 loop reads CASSPASMWVQETQYF. The CDR3 coding sequence is TGTGCCAGCAGCCCAGCGTCGATGTGGGTCCAAGAGACCCAGTACTTC.

The rearrangement uses TRBV11-2 and TRBJ2-5; D might be TRBD2 (6 bases). Germline V gene data show CDR1 as SGHAT and CDR2 as FQNNGV. Trimming stripped 4 bases from V and 11 bases from J, with 17 bases between. The CDR3 spans 13 residues. The CDR3 sequence: CASSSQEGLEQYF. In DNA form, the CDR3 reads TGTGCCAGCAGCTCCCAGGAGGGTTTGGAGCAGTACTTC.

The genes are TRBV28 and TRBJ2-7, with D perhaps matching TRBD1 (5 bases). Germline CDR1 is MDHEN and CDR2 is SYDVKM. V lost 5 bases and J 3 bases, leaving 17 bases between the germline ends. This CDR3 region has 15 residues. In nucleotides, the CDR3 is TGTGCCAGCAGTGCCACGGTGGGGCAGGGCTACGAGCAGTACTTC. It is translated as CASSATVGQGYEQYF.

This clonotype has a count of ten or more. The V and J genes are TRBV24-1 and TRBJ2-7; no firm D call. V dropped 3 bases and J dropped 7 bases, with 3 bases sitting between them. CDR1 and CDR2 (germline): KGHDR, SFDVKD. This CDR3 spans 10 amino acids. CDR3 coding DNA: TGTGCCACCAGTGATCAGGAGCAGTACTTC. Protein product: CATSDQEQYF.

By share of the sample, this clonotype is medium-sized. J is TRBJ2-1 and V is TRBV12-3 or TRBV12-4; 10 nucleotides agree with TRBD2. This CDR3 region has 15 residues. V trimming: 5 bases; J trimming: 7 bases; junction bases outside the gene matches: 8. The CDR3 reads CASSLSSGSMNEQFF. The CDR3 coding sequence is TGTGCCAGCAGTCTCTCTAGCGGGAGTATGAATGAGCAGTTCTTC.

This clonotype was seen many times. The chain joins TRBV11-2 to TRBJ2-7, with D unclear. The V end was cut by 10 bases, the J end by 0 bases, with 13 bases between. The CDR3 covers 13 residues. Germline CDR1 reads SGHAT; CDR2 reads FQNNGV. The CDR3 region is CAMSAGTSYEQYF. The CDR3 nucleotides read TGTGCCATGAGTGCCGGCACCTCCTACGAGCAGTACTTC. The complete variable domain, with remaining parts taken from reference TRBV11-2 and TRBJ2-7, reads EAGVAQSPRYKIIEKRQSVAFWCNPISGHATLYWYQQILGQGPKLLIQFQNNGVVDDSQLPKDRFSAERLKGVDSTLKIQPAKLEDSAVYLCAMSAGTSYEQYFGPGTRLTVT.

This clonotype was observed at least ten times. The chain couples TRBV5-4 to TRBJ2-3; D might be TRBD2 (6 bases). Germline CDR1 and CDR2: SGHNT and YYREEE (reference sequence). Between the trimmed V and J ends, which lost 0 bases and 0 bases, there was a span of 11 bases. The CDR3 length is 16 residues. The CDR3 region is CASSLGRLASTDTQYF. CDR3 coding DNA: TGTGCCAGCAGCTTGGGAAGGCTAGCGAGCACAGATACGCAGTATTTT.